The clone carrying this T cell receptor beta chain was observed at least ten times. This entry comes from a study of T cells after yellow fever vaccination. Study-level findings and limits: Post-booster samples contained most primary-vaccination clones (around 95% CD4, approximately 88% CD8).

Per the germline V gene, CDR1 is KGHDR and CDR2 is SFDVKD. The CDR3 spans 13 residues. The junction had 10 bases not matched to a gene; V was cut back by 9 bases and J by 9 bases. Generation of TCR cDNA used 5'RACE template switching (which added a universal primer site and UMIs). One entry per CDR3 protein results from TCRdb running MiXCR on the 5' RACE reads. The sample shows tens of thousands of distinct CDR3 sequences, 3% to 4% of them seen only once. The TCR was taken from a young man who received the YFV17D yellow fever vaccine. The chain is built from TRBV24-1 and TRBJ2-1; TRBD1 matches at 7 bases. The input for sequencing was PBMCs, either bulk or a sorted T-cell subset (CD4+, CD8+, memory, or dextramer-sorted; not recorded which), taken about 41 days after the first yellow fever vaccination. The CDR3: CATSRRQGSEQFF. CDR3 DNA sequence: TGTGCCACCTCCCGACGACAGGGCTCTGAGCAGTTCTTC.